This T cell receptor beta chain was sequenced in a study of glioma-infiltrating T cells after dendritic cell vaccination. Study overall: Patients received three intradermal dendritic cell vaccine injections at biweekly intervals.

Study-wide points: Estimated pretreatment TIL content predicted outcome after dendritic cell vaccination.

To note about this clone: Antigen unknown.

Up to 2 ug genomic DNA was used for TCRB CDR3 amplification. The table came from immunoSEQ multiplex PCR; TCRdb's copy has only in-frame clones and leaves some out. The sample has some 73,000 clones, roughly 80% seen once. The receptor's source is a human donor with glioblastoma. This material consisted of blood, taken before dendritic cell vaccination.

The DNA for the CDR3 is TGTGCCAGCCAAGAACTGGAGAGCTCCTACAATGAGCAGTTCTTC. Translating it yields CASQELESSYNEQFF. The rearrangement uses TRBV2 and TRBJ2-1; the D is unclear. CDR1 is SNHLY and CDR2 is FYNNEI in the germline V gene. The V gene lost 8 bases and the J gene lost 0 bases, with 14 bases spanning the gap. The CDR3 contains 15 residues.